The rows below give T cell receptor beta chains drawn from one sample of a study of molecular identifiers for immune sequencing clone quantification. TCRdb passed the PCR reads through MiXCR, listing each CDR3 protein once. The sample records about 320,000 distinct CDR3 sequences, 20% to 25% being singletons. Sequencing was carried out using naive CD8+ T cells from blood, with Jurkat cell RNA spiked in. These TCRs come from a human donor in good health. Some libraries in this study had Jurkat cell RNA spiked in. Both conserved end residues are part of each CDR3. Each record gives: CDR3 protein, CDR3 DNA, clone size, J gene, D gene, V gene. A D gene is named only where the DNA matches it firmly. Where a row states a size, it is once, few, many or the class of an expanded clone; other rows omit it.

CDR3aa: CASSQDQGRSDTEAFF; CDR3nt: TGTGCCAGCAGCCAAGACCAAGGACGTTCGGACACTGAAGCTTTCTTT; abundance: -; j_gene: TRBJ1-1; d_gene: -; v_gene: TRBV3-1
CDR3aa: CASSPSGRRTDTQYF; CDR3nt: TGTGCCAGCAGTCCGAGCGGGAGAAGGACAGATACGCAGTATTTT; abundance: many; j_gene: TRBJ2-3; d_gene: TRBD2; v_gene: TRBV7-3
CDR3aa: CASSLGHWMMNTEAFF; CDR3nt: TGTGCCAGCAGTCTGGGACACTGGATGATGAACACTGAAGCTTTCTTT; abundance: many; j_gene: TRBJ1-1; d_gene: -; v_gene: TRBV27
CDR3aa: CASSQGINTGELFF; CDR3nt: TGCGCCAGCAGCCAAGGGATCAACACCGGGGAGCTGTTTTTT; abundance: many; j_gene: TRBJ2-2; d_gene: -; v_gene: TRBV4-1
CDR3aa: CASSSRAPEQYF; CDR3nt: TGTGCCAGCAGCTCGCGGGCTCCCGAGCAGTACTTC; abundance: many; j_gene: TRBJ2-7; d_gene: -; v_gene: TRBV13
CDR3aa: CASSLAPQETYEQYF; CDR3nt: TGTGCCAGCAGCTTGGCCCCTCAGGAAACCTACGAGCAGTACTTC; abundance: many; j_gene: TRBJ2-7; d_gene: -; v_gene: TRBV7-9
CDR3aa: CASSQDRAVQQPQHF; CDR3nt: TGCGCCAGCAGCCAAGATAGGGCAGTCCAGCAGCCCCAGCATTTT; abundance: many; j_gene: TRBJ1-5; d_gene: -; v_gene: TRBV4-3
CDR3aa: CASSLDIEQFF; CDR3nt: TGTGCCAGCAGCTTGGACATTGAGCAGTTCTTC; abundance: many; j_gene: TRBJ2-1; d_gene: -; v_gene: TRBV5-6
CDR3aa: CSARPLAENTGELFF; CDR3nt: TGCAGTGCTAGACCACTAGCTGAGAACACCGGGGAGCTGTTTTTT; abundance: many; j_gene: TRBJ2-2; d_gene: -; v_gene: TRBV20-1
CDR3aa: CASNPDSYTGTQYF; CDR3nt: TGTGCCAGCAATCCAGACTCATACACTGGGACCCAGTACTTC; abundance: once; j_gene: TRBJ2-5; d_gene: -; v_gene: TRBV12-3/TRBV12-4
CDR3aa: CASSVSGSGEQHF; CDR3nt: TGTGCCAGCAGCGTATCAGGGTCGGGCGAGCAGCACTTC; abundance: -; j_gene: TRBJ2-7; d_gene: -; v_gene: TRBV9
CDR3aa: CASSGTIDTQYF; CDR3nt: TGTGCCAGCAGCGGGACTATAGATACGCAGTATTTT; abundance: -; j_gene: TRBJ2-3; d_gene: TRBD2; v_gene: TRBV6-5
CDR3aa: CASSLVRVQGNSPLHF; CDR3nt: TGTGCCAGCAGCTTAGTACGTGTGCAGGGGAATTCACCCCTCCACTTT; abundance: -; j_gene: TRBJ1-6; d_gene: -; v_gene: TRBV11-2
CDR3aa: CASSLPQTGLAGIHQETQYF; CDR3nt: TGTGCCAGCAGCTTACCTCAAACGGGACTAGCGGGAATACACCAAGAGACCCAGTACTTC; abundance: few; j_gene: TRBJ2-5; d_gene: TRBD2; v_gene: TRBV7-9
CDR3aa: CATSPPDRATYEQYF; CDR3nt: TGTGCCACCAGCCCCCCAGACAGGGCCACCTACGAGCAGTACTTC; abundance: many; j_gene: TRBJ2-7; d_gene: TRBD1; v_gene: TRBV15
CDR3aa: CASSQVGGEVAFF; CDR3nt: TGCGCCAGCAGCCAAGTAGGGGGCGAAGTTGCTTTCTTT; abundance: many; j_gene: TRBJ1-1; d_gene: TRBD1; v_gene: TRBV4-1
CDR3aa: CASSQDVQLYEQYF; CDR3nt: TGCGCCAGCAGCCAAGACGTACAGCTCTACGAGCAGTACTTC; abundance: many; j_gene: TRBJ2-7; d_gene: -; v_gene: TRBV4-3
CDR3aa: CASSYGRSETQYF; CDR3nt: TGTGCCAGCAGTTACGGCAGGTCGGAGACCCAGTACTTC; abundance: many; j_gene: TRBJ2-5; d_gene: -; v_gene: TRBV6-5
CDR3aa: CSGWDDGKLFF; CDR3nt: TGCAGCGGATGGGACGATGGAAAACTGTTTTTT; abundance: many; j_gene: TRBJ1-4; d_gene: -; v_gene: TRBV29-1
CDR3aa: CASSQEGGRDGNQPQHF; CDR3nt: TGCGCCAGCAGCCAAGAGGGCGGCAGGGATGGCAATCAGCCCCAGCATTTT; abundance: few; j_gene: TRBJ1-5; d_gene: -; v_gene: TRBV4-1
CDR3aa: CASSLASSSYEQYF; CDR3nt: TGCGCCAGCAGCTTGGCTTCCTCGTCCTACGAGCAGTACTTC; abundance: many; j_gene: TRBJ2-7; d_gene: -; v_gene: TRBV5-1
CDR3aa: CAISESEAGGTDTQYF; CDR3nt: TGTGCCATCAGTGAGTCGGAAGCGGGGGGCACAGATACGCAGTATTTT; abundance: -; j_gene: TRBJ2-3; d_gene: TRBD2; v_gene: TRBV10-3
CDR3aa: CASSPRSGSSYEQYF; CDR3nt: TGTGCCAGCAGTCCCCGTAGCGGGAGTTCCTACGAGCAGTACTTC; abundance: many; j_gene: TRBJ2-7; d_gene: TRBD2; v_gene: TRBV28
CDR3aa: CASSLADRETQYF; CDR3nt: TGTGCCAGCAGTTTAGCAGACCGCGAGACCCAGTACTTC; abundance: few; j_gene: TRBJ2-5; d_gene: -; v_gene: TRBV12-3/TRBV12-4
CDR3aa: CASTVSGGPIGYEQYF; CDR3nt: TGTGCCAGTACGGTGAGCGGGGGGCCGATTGGATACGAGCAGTACTTC; abundance: many; j_gene: TRBJ2-7; d_gene: TRBD2; v_gene: TRBV28
CDR3aa: CASSLATGTTPNEQFF; CDR3nt: TGTGCCAGCAGCTTAGCAACCGGGACTACCCCCAATGAGCAGTTCTTC; abundance: -; j_gene: TRBJ2-1; d_gene: TRBD2; v_gene: TRBV7-9
CDR3aa: CSLGGNSYEQYF; CDR3nt: TGCAGCCTCGGGGGAAACTCCTACGAGCAGTACTTC; abundance: many; j_gene: TRBJ2-7; d_gene: -; v_gene: TRBV20-1
CDR3aa: CASSPRESTEAFF; CDR3nt: TGTGCCAGCAGCCCCAGGGAGTCCACTGAAGCTTTCTTT; abundance: many; j_gene: TRBJ1-1; d_gene: -; v_gene: TRBV7-6
CDR3aa: CASSTLPSRANTGELFF; CDR3nt: TGTGCCAGCAGCACACTACCGAGTCGAGCCAACACCGGGGAGCTGTTTTTT; abundance: few; j_gene: TRBJ2-2; d_gene: -; v_gene: TRBV6-5
CDR3aa: CASTTPWDTEAFF; CDR3nt: TGTGCCAGCACTACCCCGTGGGACACTGAAGCTTTCTTT; abundance: many; j_gene: TRBJ1-1; d_gene: -; v_gene: TRBV28
CDR3aa: CASSLGRTVNQPQHF; CDR3nt: TGTGCCAGCAGCTTAGGTCGGACAGTAAATCAGCCCCAGCATTTT; abundance: many; j_gene: TRBJ1-5; d_gene: -; v_gene: TRBV7-8
CDR3aa: CASSLGGGYNEQSF; CDR3nt: TGTGCCAGCAGTTTAGGTGGGGGCTACAATGAGCAGTCCTTC; abundance: -; j_gene: TRBJ2-1; d_gene: -; v_gene: TRBV12-3/TRBV12-4
CDR3aa: CATSDLKDSSTDTQYF; CDR3nt: TGTGCCACCAGTGATTTGAAGGACAGCAGCACAGATACGCAGTATTTT; abundance: -; j_gene: TRBJ2-3; d_gene: -; v_gene: TRBV24-1
CDR3aa: CASRPGTGSHEQYF; CDR3nt: TGTGCCAGCAGGCCCGGGACAGGGTCCCACGAGCAGTACTTC; abundance: -; j_gene: TRBJ2-7; d_gene: TRBD1; v_gene: TRBV6-5
CDR3aa: CASSYAGQGDEQYF; CDR3nt: TGCGCCAGCAGCTACGCTGGGCAGGGTGACGAGCAGTACTTC; abundance: many; j_gene: TRBJ2-7; d_gene: -; v_gene: TRBV5-1
CDR3aa: CASSTTGIADTQYF; CDR3nt: TGTGCCAGCAGCACAACAGGGATCGCAGATACGCAGTATTTT; abundance: many; j_gene: TRBJ2-3; d_gene: -; v_gene: TRBV7-6
CDR3aa: CAWSAVGYEQYF; CDR3nt: TGTGCCTGGAGTGCGGTGGGGTACGAGCAGTACTTC; abundance: -; j_gene: TRBJ2-7; d_gene: -; v_gene: TRBV30
CDR3aa: CASSFSQGSNQPQHF; CDR3nt: TGTGCCAGCAGTTTTTCGCAGGGTAGCAATCAGCCCCAGCATTTT; abundance: many; j_gene: TRBJ1-5; d_gene: -; v_gene: TRBV27
CDR3aa: CASSMTGIYSNQPQHF; CDR3nt: TGTGCCAGCAGTATGACAGGGATTTATAGCAATCAGCCCCAGCATTTT; abundance: many; j_gene: TRBJ1-5; d_gene: TRBD1; v_gene: TRBV6-5
CDR3aa: CATQTSGYNEQFF; CDR3nt: TGTGCCACCCAAACTAGCGGCTACAATGAGCAGTTCTTC; abundance: few; j_gene: TRBJ2-1; d_gene: TRBD2; v_gene: TRBV24-1
CDR3aa: CASSSLRLAGMDEQFF; CDR3nt: TGTGCCAGCAGCTCTCTCCGACTAGCGGGGATGGATGAGCAGTTCTTC; abundance: many; j_gene: TRBJ2-1; d_gene: TRBD2; v_gene: TRBV28
CDR3aa: CASSYSTDLGNTEAFF; CDR3nt: TGTGCCAGCAGTTACTCCACGGACCTCGGAAACACTGAAGCTTTCTTT; abundance: few; j_gene: TRBJ1-1; d_gene: -; v_gene: TRBV6-2/TRBV6-3
CDR3aa: CSVSGEETQYF; CDR3nt: TGCAGCGTTTCAGGCGAAGAGACCCAGTACTTC; abundance: many; j_gene: TRBJ2-5; d_gene: -; v_gene: TRBV29-1
CDR3aa: CASSPFLSDTQYF; CDR3nt: TGTGCCAGCAGCCCATTCCTCTCAGATACGCAGTATTTT; abundance: many; j_gene: TRBJ2-3; d_gene: -; v_gene: TRBV7-3
CDR3aa: CASSLTWTEAFF; CDR3nt: TGTGCCAGCAGTCTTACATGGACTGAAGCTTTCTTT; abundance: few; j_gene: TRBJ1-1; d_gene: -; v_gene: TRBV28
CDR3aa: CASSRGTQPYEQYF; CDR3nt: TGTGCCAGCAGTCGCGGGACACAACCCTACGAGCAGTACTTC; abundance: many; j_gene: TRBJ2-7; d_gene: -; v_gene: TRBV7-9
CDR3aa: CASSYGGDLKNEQFF; CDR3nt: TGTGCCAGCAGTTACGGGGGGGACCTCAAGAATGAGCAGTTCTTC; abundance: -; j_gene: TRBJ2-1; d_gene: TRBD2; v_gene: TRBV12-3/TRBV12-4